This section outlines one T cell receptor (beta chain) sequence together with its context. This sample was taken from a study of blood T cell repertoires in COVID-19. Source study methods: Estimates of nucleated cell counts were drawn from the amplification of reference gene primers. Sequencing used immunoSEQ multiplex PCR; TCRdb keeps in-frame clones, though not all of them. V and J calls plus clone size are reproduced from that table; the DNA served to infer D and trimming. The profile shows over 150,000 clones, around 80% of them singletons. Trimming stripped 2 bases from V and 10 bases from J, with 14 bases between. The CDR3 has 13 residues. From germline, CDR1 is MNHEY and CDR2 SMNVEV (reference sequence).

Sequencing was done on a sample of PBMCs or T cells enriched from blood (not recorded which). This chain uses TRBV27 with TRBJ1-1, with a weak D call TRBD1 (6 bases). This TCR was recovered from a man aged 50 to 60 who had recovered from COVID-19. CDR3 amino acids: CASSLTGTTSAFF. CDR3 bases: TGTGCCAGCAGTTTAACGGGGACAACCTCAGCTTTCTTT.